The next 23 T cell receptor beta chains were all read from a single sample in a study of T cell repertoires in cytomegalovirus infection. Each CDR3 protein gets one entry after TCRdb re-called the reads with MiXCR. The sample contains fewer than 550,000 distinct CDR3 sequences, 16% of which appear only once. Sequencing was done on a sample of CD8+ T cells from PBMCs. The source of these receptors is a human donor in good health (CMV status not recorded). Some clones in this sample may be carry-over from other donors' samples.

This clonotype appeared many times. V gene TRBV7-6 combines with J gene TRBJ2-1, with D uncertain. The V gene lost 1 base and the J gene lost 0 bases, with 10 bases spanning the gap. Germline loops: CDR1 SGHVS, CDR2 FNYEAQ. The CDR3 is made up of 16 amino acids. The CDR3 bases are TGTGCCAGCAGCTTAGTTAGGTTTAGCTCCTACAATGAGCAGTTCTTC. It codes for CASSLVRFSSYNEQFF. The variable domain in full, with the rest retrieved from reference TRBV7-6 and TRBJ2-1, is GAGVSQSPRYKVTKRGQDVALRCDPISGHVSLYWYRQALGQGPEFLTYFNYEAQQDKSGLPNDRFSAERPEGSISTLTIQRTEQRDSAMYRCASSLVRFSSYNEQFFGPGTRLTVL.

This chain uses TRBV30 with TRBJ2-2; 8 nucleotides match TRBD2. Trimming took 4 bases from V and 2 from J; bases not matched to a gene: 15. Germline V gene lookup returns CDR1 GTSNPN and CDR2 SVGIG (reference sequence). This CDR3 has 18 residues. The CDR3 sequence is CAWTLMLSGELNTGELFF. The DNA of the CDR3 is TGTGCCTGGACTCTGATGCTTAGCGGGGAACTTAACACCGGGGAGCTGTTTTTT.

With respect to this clonotype: Given a much more abundant clone one base away, this may be a read error. The chain uses TRBV4-1 and TRBJ1-2; D is perhaps TRBD1 (5 bases). Germline V gene sequence: CDR1 MGHRA, CDR2 YSYEKL. V was shortened by 0 bases and J by 3 bases, with 8 bases between the two germline ends. This CDR3 has 14 residues. The CDR3 sequence is CASSQDRADYGYTF. In nucleotides, the CDR3 is TGCGCCAGCAGCCAAGACAGGGCAGACTATGGCTACACCTTC.

In this sample, this clonotype turned up many times. This rearrangement joins TRBV6-2 or TRBV6-3 to TRBJ2-6; D ambiguous. The germline V and J ends were trimmed by 2 bases and 0 bases, with 5 bases remaining between them. The CDR3 is 15 amino acids. Germline CDR1 is MNHEY and CDR2 is SVGEGT. In nucleotides, the CDR3 is TGTGCCAGCAGTTACCCAGGCTCTGGGGCCAACGTCCTGACTTTC. Translated, it gives CASSYPGSGANVLTF.

This chain uses TRBV4-2 with TRBJ2-7; 7 positions agree with TRBD2. V trimming: 4 bases; J trimming: 5 bases; junction bases outside the gene matches: 8. This CDR3 is built from 14 residues. The germline CDR1 and CDR2 sequences are LGHNA and YNFKEQ. This chain's CDR3 is CASSPWGGGNEQYF. The CDR3 DNA sequence: TGTGCCAGCAGCCCCTGGGGGGGAGGGAACGAGCAGTACTTC.

This clonotype has more than one count but fewer than ten. The chain recombines TRBV29-1 with TRBJ2-7; D uncertain. CDR3 size: 12 residues. V was clipped by 2 bases and J by 2 bases, with 7 bases between them. Germline-derived CDR1 and CDR2 are SQVTM and ANQGSEA. The CDR3 reads CSVELGAYEQYF. CDR3 nucleotides: TGCAGCGTTGAACTTGGGGCCTACGAGCAGTACTTC.

The rearrangement links TRBV7-9 to TRBJ1-5; D call uncertain. V lost 0 bases, J lost 0 bases, and 6 bases lay in between. CDR1 is SEHNR and CDR2 is FQNEAQ in the germline V gene (reference sequence). The CDR3 spans 15 residues. Written as DNA, the CDR3 is TGTGCCAGCAGCTTAGCCGAGGATAGCAATCAGCCCCAGCATTTT. It translates to CASSLAEDSNQPQHF.

V gene TRBV19 combines with J gene TRBJ1-1, with TRBD1 identical over 8 bases. Germline CDR1 and CDR2: LNHDA and SQIVND (reference sequence). This CDR3 comprises 15 residues. V shed 6 bases and J 5 bases; nucleotides not matched to a gene: 11. The CDR3 is CASSSRDRTETEAFF. The CDR3, as DNA: TGTGCCAGTAGCTCCCGGGACAGGACTGAAACTGAAGCTTTCTTT.

This clonotype was seen repeatedly, ten times or more. This chain uses TRBV6-1 with TRBJ1-1; 8 nucleotides align to TRBD1. The trim removed 5 bases at V and 0 bases at J, leaving 11 bases unmatched. CDR1 MNHNS and CDR2 SASEGT come from the germline V gene. CDR3 length: 17 residues. The CDR3 DNA follows: TGTGCCAGCAGTCCCGAAGCCCCGGACAGGGTGAACACTGAAGCTTTCTTT. Protein product: CASSPEAPDRVNTEAFF.

CDR3 nucleotide sequence: TGTGCCTCTGGCGGGGCGTCGACGAACACCGGGGAGCTGTTTTTT. Translating it yields CASGGASTNTGELFF. The chain recombines TRBV10-3 with TRBJ2-2, with D maybe TRBD2 (6 bases). In germline, CDR1 is ENHRY, CDR2 SYGVKD. Trimming shortened V by 11 bases and J by 0 bases, and 16 bases separated the two germline ends. This CDR3 is 15 amino acids long.

This clonotype came up many times. The V gene is TRBV4-2, the J gene TRBJ2-1; D perhaps matches TRBD2 (5 bases). With 3 bases removed from V and 5 bases from J, the gap between germline ends came to 14 bases. Germline CDR1 is LGHNA and CDR2 is YNFKEQ. This CDR3 spans 15 amino acids. The CDR3 sequence: CASSQGSTEDNEQFF. In nucleotides, the CDR3 is TGTGCCAGCAGCCAGGGGAGCACCGAAGACAATGAGCAGTTCTTC.

The chain employs TRBV10-3 and TRBJ1-5, with D unclear. From germline, CDR1 is ENHRY and CDR2 SYGVKD. The CDR3 spans 13 residues. CDR3 region: CPFISEPGQPQHF. In DNA form, the CDR3 reads TGTCCCTTCATCTCAGAGCCAGGTCAGCCCCAGCATTTT.

This chain connects TRBV19 to TRBJ1-4; TRBD1 agrees at 7 bases. There are 14 residues in the CDR3. Germline values: CDR1 LNHDA, CDR2 SQIVND (reference sequence). J gave up 7 bases and V 6 bases, and 8 bases lay outside the gene matches. The chain's CDR3 is CASSPGGQGEKLFF. CDR3 coding DNA: TGTGCCAGTAGCCCAGGGGGTCAGGGTGAAAAACTGTTTTTT.

This clonotype came up a few times. CDR3 region: CAWRGFGRNTEAFF. The CDR3 bases are TGTGCCTGGAGAGGTTTCGGGAGGAACACTGAAGCTTTCTTT. The V call is TRBV30, the J call TRBJ1-1; D gene unclear. Germline CDR1 is GTSNPN and CDR2 is SVGIG (reference sequence). V shed 3 bases and J shed 1 base, with 12 bases lying between them. The CDR3 length is 14 residues.

V and J are TRBV29-1 and TRBJ2-1; 7 bases agree with TRBD1. The CDR3 length is 14 residues. In germline, CDR1 is SQVTM, CDR2 ANQGSEA. J lost 6 bases, V lost 5 bases, and 10 bases had no gene match. The CDR3 DNA follows: TGCAGCGTTCAGGACAGGCGGCCGGGCAATGAGCAGTTCTTC. It encodes CSVQDRRPGNEQFF.

This clonotype was picked up many times. The chain carries TRBV7-3 and TRBJ2-7; 14 positions agree with TRBD2. V shed 5 bases and J 6 bases; nucleotides not matched to a gene: 9. The CDR3 is 16 residues long. CDR1 and CDR2 from the germline V gene are SGHTA and FQGTGA. CDR3 sequence: CASSPTSGRERGEQYF. CDR3 nucleotides: TGTGCCAGCAGCCCGACTAGCGGGAGGGAAAGGGGCGAGCAGTACTTC.

The chain links TRBV4-2 to TRBJ2-5; a weak D match, TRBD2 (6 bases). Trimming removed 0 bases from V and 4 bases from J, with 12 bases in between. This CDR3 comprises 15 residues. Germline V gene sequence: CDR1 LGHNA, CDR2 YNFKEQ. The CDR3, as DNA: TGTGCCAGCAGCCAAGAAACGGGAGTGGGAGAGACCCAGTACTTC. This codes for CASSQETGVGETQYF.

This clonotype was counted at least ten times. The CDR3 region is CASSPIADGYTF. The DNA of the CDR3 is TGTGCCAGCAGCCCCATCGCGGATGGCTACACCTTC. This chain joins TRBV11-2 and TRBJ1-2; D not resolved. The CDR3 loop spans 12 amino acids. The germline V gene encodes CDR1 SGHAT and CDR2 FQNNGV. V was cut by 5 bases and J by 6 bases, with 10 bases left in between.

This clonotype was detected ten times or more. CDR3 loop: CASSLTGPGQGVYEQYF. CDR3 sequence (DNA): TGTGCCAGCAGCTTAACGGGACCGGGACAGGGGGTTTACGAGCAGTACTTC. The V gene is TRBV7-3, the J gene TRBJ2-7; 11 bases agree with TRBD1. The CDR3 loop spans 17 amino acids. Germline CDR1 and CDR2: SGHTA and FQGTGA. V trimming: 0 bases; J trimming: 4 bases; junction bases outside the gene matches: 8. Filled out from reference TRBV7-3 and TRBJ2-7, the complete variable domain reads GAGVSQTPSNKVTEKGKYVELRCDPISGHTALYWYRQSLGQGPEFLIYFQGTGAADDSGLPNDRFFAVRPEGSVSTLKIQRTERGDSAVYLCASSLTGPGQGVYEQYFGPGTRLTVT.

This clonotype was seen more than once but under ten times. V is TRBV28 and J is TRBJ2-2; 7 bases map to TRBD2. V trimming: 10 bases; J trimming: 1 base; junction bases outside the gene matches: 9. CDR3 length: 15 residues. Germline lookup yields CDR1 MDHEN and CDR2 SYDVKM. The CDR3 region has the DNA TGTGCCACCAAACGGGAGCGGGAGAACACCGGGGAGCTGTTTTTT. Protein sequence: CATKRERENTGELFF. Based on the CDR3 plus reference TRBV28 and TRBJ2-2, the full variable domain is DVKVTQSSRYLVKRTGEKVFLECVQDMDHENMFWYRQDPGLGLRLIYFSYDVKMKEKGDIPEGYSVSREKKERFSLILESASTNQTSMYLCATKRERENTGELFFGEGSRLTVL.

This clonotype occurred many times. This chain connects TRBV7-3 to TRBJ2-1; no clear D gene. Trimming left V 0 bases short and J 8 bases short, with 8 bases between. The length of the CDR3 is 13 residues. Germline lookup yields CDR1 SGHTA and CDR2 FQGTGA. This CDR3 reads CASSLTVGHEQFF. CDR3 coding DNA: TGTGCCAGCAGCTTAACTGTAGGGCATGAGCAGTTCTTC.

This clonotype was seen repeatedly, ten times or more. The V call is TRBV28, the J call TRBJ1-1, with TRBD1 identical over 7 bases. This CDR3 region has 17 residues. V was clipped by 5 bases and J by 3 bases; unmatched bases: 15. Germline V gene data show CDR1 as MDHEN and CDR2 as SYDVKM. This CDR3 reads CASSPTGAKWQDTEAFF. CDR3 bases: TGTGCCAGCAGTCCAACAGGGGCGAAATGGCAGGACACTGAAGCTTTCTTT.

In this sample, this clonotype turned up many times. The chain employs TRBV7-9 and TRBJ2-3; 9 positions match TRBD2. Germline CDR1 and CDR2: SEHNR and FQNEAQ (reference sequence). With 5 bases clipped from V and 2 bases from J, the junction kept 8 bases outside the gene matches. CDR3 size: 16 residues. For the CDR3, the DNA is TGTGCCAGCAGCCCACCGACTAGCGGTTACACAGATACGCAGTATTTT. It encodes CASSPPTSGYTDTQYF. Based on the CDR3 plus reference TRBV7-9 and TRBJ2-3, the full variable domain is DTGVSQNPRHKITKRGQNVTFRCDPISEHNRLYWYRQTLGQGPEFLTYFQNEAQLEKSRLLSDRFSAERPKGSFSTLEIQRTEQGDSAMYLCASSPPTSGYTDTQYFGPGTRLTVL.